These 11 T cell receptor beta chains were sequenced from one sample in a study of blood T cell repertoires in COVID-19. Sequencing was performed with immunoSEQ multiplex PCR; in TCRdb, only in-frame clones are kept and a portion is missing. The repertoire holds 250,000 or so clones, 86% seen once, with around 9% in the top ten. Material for sequencing was peripheral blood. Receptors were obtained from a man aged 35 to 55 with active or convalescent COVID-19.

The rearrangement joins TRBV3-1 (or the pseudogene TRBV3-2) to TRBJ2-5; the D gene is possibly TRBD2 (5 bases). The CDR3 length is 15 residues. V shed 4 bases and J shed 5 bases, with 17 bases lying between them. Germline V gene sequence: CDR1 LGHDT, CDR2 YNNKEL (reference sequence). CDR3 loop: CASSLRGGSRETQYF. CDR3 DNA: TGTGCCAGCAGCCTCCGCGGAGGTTCTAGGGAGACCCAGTACTTC.

The V gene is TRBV4-1, the J gene TRBJ2-3; possibly TRBD2 for D (6 bases). The CDR3 is made up of 16 amino acids. Germline V CDR1 and CDR2: MGHRA, YSYEKL. Trimming took 4 bases from V and 4 from J, leaving 18 bases between them. In nucleotides, the CDR3 is TGCGCCAGCAGCCGCCTGAGGGACTTTAGGGCAGATACGCAGTATTTT. As protein: CASSRLRDFRADTQYF.

The chain links TRBV2 to TRBJ1-6, with D unresolved. The CDR3 is made up of 14 amino acids. CDR1 and CDR2 from the germline V gene are SNHLY and FYNNEI. V gave up 4 bases and J gave up 10 bases, with 14 bases separating them. CDR3 DNA sequence: TGTGCCAGCAGTGGTTCGGGAATGCGGTCACCCCTCCACTTT. Amino acids: CASSGSGMRSPLHF.

J is TRBJ2-7 and V is TRBV29-1, with D perhaps matching TRBD2 (5 bases). The length of the CDR3 is 13 residues. Germline V gene data show CDR1 as SQVTM and CDR2 as ANQGSEA. V was pared by 7 bases and J by 3 bases, with 16 bases between. CDR3 sequence (DNA): TGCAGCGCCGTCGGAGGCTCAATCTACGAGCAGTACTTC. Translating gives CSAVGGSIYEQYF.

The V gene is TRBV12-3 or TRBV12-4, the J gene TRBJ1-4; possibly TRBD1 for D (6 bases). Trimming left V 8 bases short and J 0 bases short, with 7 bases between. The CDR3 covers 13 residues. In DNA, the CDR3 is TGTGCCAGCCAGGGGACAACTAATGAAAAACTGTTTTTT. Its protein is CASQGTTNEKLFF.

The rearrangement uses TRBV27 and TRBJ1-2; 10 bases agree with TRBD1. This CDR3 is 15 amino acids long. With V trimmed by 6 bases and J by 3 bases, 7 bases remained unmatched. Germline CDR1 and CDR2: MNHEY and SMNVEV (reference sequence). CDR3 loop: CASRGAGTGDYGYTF. In DNA form, the CDR3 reads TGTGCCAGCAGAGGGGCCGGGACAGGGGACTATGGCTACACCTTC.

CDR3 DNA: TGTGCCAGCAGCCTGAGGGCGGGTAGCAATCAGCCCCAGCATTTT. It codes for CASSLRAGSNQPQHF. This chain uses TRBV11-2 with TRBJ1-5; the D is unclear. The V and J ends lost 5 bases and 0 bases respectively, with 11 bases between them. CDR3 size: 15 residues. The germline V gene encodes CDR1 SGHAT and CDR2 FQNNGV.

The chain recombines TRBV7-3 with TRBJ2-5; 8 bases are shared with TRBD2. In germline, CDR1 is SGHTA, CDR2 FQGTGA. V trimming: 1 base; J trimming: 5 bases; junction bases outside the gene matches: 9. The CDR3 extends over 16 amino acids. CDR3 nucleotides: TGTGCCAGCAGCTTAATGGTAGCGGGGCGGTATGAGACCCAGTACTTC. Residues: CASSLMVAGRYETQYF.

V and J are TRBV10-3 and TRBJ1-5; TRBD1 matches 7 bases. The CDR3 runs to 13 residues. J was trimmed by 5 bases and V by 8 bases; bases with no gene match: 6. Germline V gene sequence: CDR1 ENHRY, CDR2 SYGVKD. The CDR3 spells CAIGTVGHQPQHF. The CDR3 DNA reads TGTGCCATCGGGACAGTAGGGCATCAGCCCCAGCATTTT.

The chain carries TRBV20-1 and TRBJ2-2; possibly TRBD2 for D (5 bases). There are 15 residues in the CDR3. V lost 3 bases to trimming and J lost 1 base, with 12 bases between them. Per germline, CDR1 DFQATT and CDR2 SNEGSKA (reference sequence). CDR3 bases: TGCAGTGCTAGTGGCGGGCTACGGAACACCGGGGAGCTGTTTTTT. It codes for CSASGGLRNTGELFF.

This clone occurred once. This sequence joins TRBV9 and TRBJ2-7, with D maybe TRBD1 (6 bases). V dropped 2 bases and J dropped 3 bases, with 15 bases sitting between them. CDR3 size: 15 residues. Germline loops: CDR1 SGDLS, CDR2 YYNGEE. The CDR3: CASSVSGGQSYEQYF. The CDR3 nucleotides are TGTGCCAGCAGCGTCAGTGGGGGCCAAAGCTACGAGCAGTACTTC.